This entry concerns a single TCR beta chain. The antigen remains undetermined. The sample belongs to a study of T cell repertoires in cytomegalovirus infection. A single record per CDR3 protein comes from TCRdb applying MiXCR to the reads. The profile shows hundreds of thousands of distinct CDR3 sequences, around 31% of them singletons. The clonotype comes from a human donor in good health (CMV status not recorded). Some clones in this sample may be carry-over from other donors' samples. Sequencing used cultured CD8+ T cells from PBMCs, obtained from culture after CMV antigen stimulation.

Here the CDR3 DNA reads TGTGCCAGCAGCCAGGGACTAGCGGGGGGGAACCAAGAGACCCAGTACTTC. It yields the protein CASSQGLAGGNQETQYF. V and J are TRBV5-8 and TRBJ2-5; 16 bases match TRBD2. The V gene's germline CDR1 is SGHTS and CDR2 YDEGEE. Germline trimming cut 4 bases from V and 0 bases from J; bases unmatched to any gene: 3. This CDR3 comprises 17 residues.